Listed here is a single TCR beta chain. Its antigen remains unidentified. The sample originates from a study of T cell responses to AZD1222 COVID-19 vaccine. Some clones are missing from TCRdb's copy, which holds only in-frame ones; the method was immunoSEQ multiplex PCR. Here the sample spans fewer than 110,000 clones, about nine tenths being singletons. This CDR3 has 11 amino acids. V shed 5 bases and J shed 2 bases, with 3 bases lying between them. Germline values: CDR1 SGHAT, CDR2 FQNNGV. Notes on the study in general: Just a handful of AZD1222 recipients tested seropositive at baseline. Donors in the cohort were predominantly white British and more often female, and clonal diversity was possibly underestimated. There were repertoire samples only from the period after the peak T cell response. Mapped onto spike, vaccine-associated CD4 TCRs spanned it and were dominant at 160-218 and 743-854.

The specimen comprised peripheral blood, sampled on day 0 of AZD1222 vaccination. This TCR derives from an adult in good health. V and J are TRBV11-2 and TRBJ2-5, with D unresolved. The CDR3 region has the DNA TGTGCCAGCAGCGCGCAAGAGACCCAGTACTTC. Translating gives CASSAQETQYF.